This T cell receptor (beta chain) was found in a study of T cell responses to AZD1222 COVID-19 vaccine. Study-wide points: The study sampled repertoires only after the peak T cell response. White British donors predominated, females outnumbered males, and clonal diversity was possibly underestimated. Breadth and depth of Spike-specific TCRs rose after two AZD1222 doses. Only a handful of individuals given AZD1222 were seropositive at baseline.

In the case of this clone: Antigen: not known.

CDR3 length: 14 amino acids. In germline, CDR1 is KGHSH, CDR2 LQKENI. Trimming at V came to 1 base and at J to 3 bases, leaving 3 bases not matched to a gene. Measured with immunoSEQ multiplex PCR; TCRdb has only the in-frame clones, and not every one. There are around 120,000 clones in the sample; approximately 90% occur only once, and approximately 8.4% lies in the top ten. Specimen: peripheral blood, collected on day 0 of AZD1222 vaccination. The chain is built from TRBV18 and TRBJ2-7, with 7 bases that match TRBD1. This TCR came from an adult in good health. Here the CDR3 DNA reads TGTGCCAGCTCACCACGACAGGGAGTCTACGAGCAGTACTTC. This gives the protein CASSPRQGVYEQYF.